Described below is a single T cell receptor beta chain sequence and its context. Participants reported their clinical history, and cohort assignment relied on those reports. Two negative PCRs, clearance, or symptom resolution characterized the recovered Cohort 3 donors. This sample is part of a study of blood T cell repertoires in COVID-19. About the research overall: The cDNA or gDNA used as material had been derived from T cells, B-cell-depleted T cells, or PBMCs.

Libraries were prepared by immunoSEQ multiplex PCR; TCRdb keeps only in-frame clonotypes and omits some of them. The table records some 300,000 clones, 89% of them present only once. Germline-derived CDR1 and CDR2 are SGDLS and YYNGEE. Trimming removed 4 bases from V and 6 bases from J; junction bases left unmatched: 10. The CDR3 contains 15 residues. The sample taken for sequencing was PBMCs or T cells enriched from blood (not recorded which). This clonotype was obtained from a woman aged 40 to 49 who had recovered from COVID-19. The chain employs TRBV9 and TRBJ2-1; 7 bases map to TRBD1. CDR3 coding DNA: TGTGCCAGCAGCCCTGAAGGGACAGAGAGCAATGAGCAGTTCTTC. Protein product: CASSPEGTESNEQFF. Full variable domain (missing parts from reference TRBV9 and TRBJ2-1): DSGVTQTPKHLITATGQRVTLRCSPRSGDLSVYWYQQSLDQGLQFLIQYYNGEERAKGNILERFSAQQFPDLHSELNLSSLELGDSALYFCASSPEGTESNEQFFGPGTRLTVL.